These 23 T cell receptor beta chains share one sample of origin, sequenced in a study of blood T cell repertoires in COVID-19. Assay used: immunoSEQ multiplex PCR; TCRdb lists only in-frame clones, some missing. Seen here are under 200,000 clones, around 77% observed once, and the top ten hold about 6.8%. Sequenced input: peripheral blood. The receptor set was obtained from a man between 70 and 80 years old with active or convalescent COVID-19.

This chain links TRBV18 with TRBJ2-1, with TRBD1 as a possible D gene (6 bases). The CDR3 consists of 15 residues. The germline V gene encodes CDR1 KGHSH and CDR2 LQKENI. V was trimmed by 3 bases and J by 4 bases, leaving 13 bases between them. The CDR3 nucleotides read TGTGCCAGCTCACCTGCGACAGGCTCTTACAATGAGCAGTTCTTC. Encoded protein: CASSPATGSYNEQFF.

The V call is TRBV29-1, the J call TRBJ2-3, with TRBD2 matching over 8 bases. Per germline, CDR1 SQVTM and CDR2 ANQGSEA. Unmatched junction bases numbered 6, after V lost 7 bases and J lost 0 bases. The CDR3 spans 14 residues. The CDR3 reads CSAPRGGSTDTQYF. CDR3 bases: TGCAGCGCTCCTCGGGGGGGAAGCACAGATACGCAGTATTTT.

The gene calls are TRBV6-1 and TRBJ2-3, with TRBD2 as a possible D gene (6 bases). Between the trimmed V and J ends, which lost 2 bases and 5 bases, there was a span of 14 bases. The CDR3 loop spans 15 amino acids. The germline CDR1 and CDR2 sequences are MNHNS and SASEGT. The CDR3 DNA follows: TGTGCCAGCAGTGAATTCAGGGTCGGGAGAGATACGCAGTATTTT. Translated: CASSEFRVGRDTQYF.

Here the CDR3 reads CASSLRRGTEAFF. The CDR3 nucleotides read TGTGCCAGCAGCTTACGCAGGGGCACTGAAGCTTTCTTT. This chain links TRBV7-2 with TRBJ1-1; maybe TRBD1 (6 bases). There are 13 residues in the CDR3. CDR1 is SGHTA, CDR2 FQGNSA, per germline. V lost 2 bases to trimming and J lost 4 bases, with 8 bases between them.

This clone was seen a single time. This chain joins TRBV29-1 and TRBJ1-1; TRBD1 might be the D (5 bases). Germline assignment: CDR1 SQVTM and CDR2 ANQGSEA. Trimming took 4 bases from V and 3 from J, leaving 15 bases between them. The length of the CDR3 is 14 residues. CDR3 in amino acids: CSVVGGVSYTEAFF. The CDR3 nucleotides are TGCAGCGTTGTCGGGGGGGTGAGTTACACTGAAGCTTTCTTT.

The V and J genes are TRBV5-1 and TRBJ2-7, with TRBD2 matching over 8 bases. This CDR3 has 17 residues. The V segment lost 4 bases and the J segment 2 bases; nucleotides outside the gene matches: 14. Germline lookup yields CDR1 SGHRS and CDR2 YFSETQ. CDR3 nucleotide sequence: TGCGCCAGCAGCCCAATGAGAGGGACTAGTAATACCTACGAGCAGTACTTC. Protein product: CASSPMRGTSNTYEQYF.

This chain uses TRBV10-3 with TRBJ2-1; 11 bases are a match to TRBD2. V gave up 2 bases and J gave up 9 bases; unmatched junction bases: 3. This CDR3 contains 14 residues. CDR1 and CDR2 from the germline V gene are ENHRY and SYGVKD. The CDR3 here is CAISEKGLAVEQFF. The CDR3 DNA sequence: TGTGCCATCAGTGAGAAGGGACTAGCGGTTGAGCAGTTCTTC.

The chain joins TRBV6-1 to TRBJ1-2; the D is unclear. The V end lost 2 bases, the J end lost 8 bases, and 15 bases lay between the germline ends. Germline loops: CDR1 MNHNS, CDR2 SASEGT. The length of the CDR3 is 14 residues. The CDR3 coding sequence is TGTGCCAGCAGTGAAACCCCCCGGGGAGTGGGCTACACCTTC. It is translated as CASSETPRGVGYTF.

The chain couples TRBV5-1 to TRBJ2-1; 11 bases fit TRBD2. The J segment lost 7 bases and the V segment lost 7 bases, leaving 7 bases of the junction unmatched. Germline loops: CDR1 SGHRS, CDR2 YFSETQ. CDR3 length equals 14 residues. The CDR3 sequence: CASQTSGSTNEQFF. In DNA form, the CDR3 reads TGCGCCAGCCAAACTAGCGGGAGTACTAATGAGCAGTTCTTC.

The chain carries TRBV7-2 and TRBJ1-4; D gene ambiguous. The CDR3 has 15 amino acids. Germline V lookup: CDR1 SGHTA, CDR2 FQGNSA. V was shortened by 3 bases and J by 3 bases, with 11 bases between the two germline ends. The CDR3 DNA reads TGTGCCAGCAGCTTCGGAGTCCAGCCTAATGAAAAACTGTTTTTT. This translates into CASSFGVQPNEKLFF.

The CDR3 DNA is TGCGCCAGCAGCCAAGATCCGAGGGCCTACTCTGGAAACACCATATATTTT. It is translated as CASSQDPRAYSGNTIYF. The genes are TRBV4-1 and TRBJ1-3; D unclear. CDR1 and CDR2 (germline): MGHRA, YSYEKL. CDR3 length equals 17 residues. Trimming pared 0 bases from V and 0 bases from J, leaving 12 bases between.

The sample holds one count of this clone. This chain connects TRBV12-3 or TRBV12-4 to TRBJ1-2, with 8 bases fitting TRBD1. V lost 6 bases and J lost 4; bases outside the gene matches: 4. The CDR3 consists of 13 residues. In nucleotides, the CDR3 is TGTGCCAGCAGCCCAGGGGGCGGCTATGGCTACACCTTC. The encoded protein is CASSPGGGYGYTF.

This clone appeared a single time. This sequence joins TRBV13 and TRBJ1-1; no clear D gene. This CDR3 comprises 14 residues. Germline V lookup: CDR1 PRHDT, CDR2 FYEKMQ (reference sequence). V dropped 5 bases and J dropped 4 bases, with 14 bases sitting between them. The CDR3 here is CASSQGRTRTEAFF. The CDR3 region has the DNA TGTGCCAGCAGCCAAGGGAGGACTCGCACTGAAGCTTTCTTT.

Here the CDR3 DNA reads TGTGCCAGCTCACCGGACAGCGGAGATTATGGCTACACCTTC. This gives the protein CASSPDSGDYGYTF. The chain carries TRBV18 and TRBJ1-2, with D perhaps matching TRBD1 (6 bases). From germline, CDR1 is KGHSH and CDR2 LQKENI. V lost 3 bases to trimming and J lost 5 bases, with 13 bases between them. CDR3 length equals 14 residues.

The chain links TRBV29-1 to TRBJ1-2, with 9 bases fitting TRBD1. The CDR3 contains 13 residues. The junction had 8 bases not matched to a gene; V was cut back by 8 bases and J by 4 bases. Germline CDR1 reads SQVTM; CDR2 reads ANQGSEA. CDR3 residues: CSIRQGGGYGYTF. In nucleotides, the CDR3 is TGCAGCATACGACAGGGGGGGGGCTATGGCTACACCTTC.

This chain uses TRBV3-1 (or the pseudogene TRBV3-2) with TRBJ1-2, with a possible D match to TRBD1 (5 bases). The CDR3 totals 15 residues. The V and J ends lost 0 bases and 4 bases respectively, with 12 bases between them. The germline gives CDR1 LGHDT, CDR2 YNNKEL (reference sequence). The CDR3 here is CASSQDPREGYGYTF. CDR3 nucleotides: TGTGCCAGCAGCCAAGACCCCAGGGAGGGCTATGGCTACACCTTC.

This chain links TRBV12-3 or TRBV12-4 with TRBJ1-1, with unresolved D. There are 12 residues in the CDR3. V shed 7 bases and J shed 1 base, with 7 bases lying between them. In DNA form, the CDR3 reads TGTGCCAGCAACAACAGGAACACTGAAGCTTTCTTT. This codes for CASNNRNTEAFF.

There are a few counts of this clone. The chain recombines TRBV18 with TRBJ1-2; no clear D gene. The CDR3 spans 13 residues. In germline, CDR1 is KGHSH, CDR2 LQKENI. Trimming took 6 bases from V and 3 from J, leaving 11 bases between them. The DNA for the CDR3 is TGTGCCAGCTCCCAAGAGGGTGACTATGGCTACACCTTC. This encodes CASSQEGDYGYTF.

The chain joins TRBV30 to TRBJ1-2, with 9 bases matching TRBD1. The V and J ends lost 6 bases and 8 bases, in that order; junction bases with no gene match: 13. Germline assignment: CDR1 GTSNPN and CDR2 SVGIG (reference sequence). CDR3 length: 14 residues. The CDR3 protein is CACNARKQGAGYTF. DNA of the CDR3: TGTGCCTGTAACGCGAGAAAACAGGGGGCGGGCTACACCTTC.

J is TRBJ1-3 and V is TRBV6-7, with D uncertain. TRBV6-7 has ORF status, its function being uncertain. The CDR3 totals 17 residues. V was shortened by 0 bases and J by 4 bases, with 16 bases between the two germline ends. CDR3 amino acids: CASSYSKEQVVGNTIYF. For the CDR3, the DNA is TGTGCCAGCAGTTACTCGAAAGAGCAAGTGGTAGGAAACACCATATATTTT.

The chain recombines TRBV6-6 with TRBJ2-1, with D perhaps TRBD2 (5 bases). Germline lookup yields CDR1 MNHNY and CDR2 SVGAGI (reference sequence). Trimming took off 5 bases at V and 0 bases at J, with 11 bases between the two ends. This CDR3 is 15 amino acids long. The CDR3 sequence: CASSGGVSSYNEQFF. CDR3 bases: TGTGCCAGCAGTGGAGGCGTTAGCTCCTACAATGAGCAGTTCTTC.

The CDR3 loop reads CASREWSNEQFF. The DNA for the CDR3 is TGTGCCAGCAGGGAGTGGAGCAATGAGCAGTTCTTC. This sequence joins TRBV6-5 and TRBJ2-1; D is unclear. The V and J ends lost 6 bases and 6 bases respectively, with 9 bases between them. The germline CDR1 and CDR2 sequences are MNHEY and SVGAGI. This CDR3 has 12 amino acids.

The chain has TRBV5-1 and TRBJ1-1; D might be TRBD1 (5 bases). Deletions cut 5 bases from V and 4 bases from J, with 21 bases between. Germline V gene lookup returns CDR1 SGHRS and CDR2 YFSETQ. There are 16 residues in the CDR3. CDR3 in DNA: TGCGCCAGCAGACCGACAGAAGACGGATCCGGCACTGAAGCTTTCTTT. Translation: CASRPTEDGSGTEAFF.